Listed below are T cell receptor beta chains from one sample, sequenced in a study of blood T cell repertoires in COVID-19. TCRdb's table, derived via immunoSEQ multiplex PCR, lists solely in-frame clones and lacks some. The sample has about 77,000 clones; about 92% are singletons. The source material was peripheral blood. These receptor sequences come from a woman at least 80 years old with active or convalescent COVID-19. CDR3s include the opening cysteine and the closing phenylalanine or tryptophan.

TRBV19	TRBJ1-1	CATRQGEAFF
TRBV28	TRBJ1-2	CAILGGVLVYGYTF
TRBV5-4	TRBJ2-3	CASSLGLAGRTDTQYF
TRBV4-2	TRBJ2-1	CASSQDWGGLGNEQFF
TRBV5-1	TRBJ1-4	CASSALDRAGEKLFF
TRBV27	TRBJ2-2	CASNTGQGIPGELFF
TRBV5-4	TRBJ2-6	CASSHPGTGLRGANVLTF
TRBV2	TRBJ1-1	CASSYQGSLNTEAFF
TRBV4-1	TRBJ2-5	CASSQTGTSRETQYF
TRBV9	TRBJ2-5	CASSVDGSGAQETQYF
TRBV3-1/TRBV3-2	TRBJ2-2	CASSWGDREAGELFF
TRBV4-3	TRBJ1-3	CASSQDGTGANTIYF
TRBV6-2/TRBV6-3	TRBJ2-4	CASSTGTSGALAKNIQYF
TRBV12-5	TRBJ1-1	CASGPLKAAFF
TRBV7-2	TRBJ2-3	CASSLAPAGGRRADTQYF
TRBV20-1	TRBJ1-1	CSVGVPEAFF
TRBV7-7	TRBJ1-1	CASSLEPNTEAFF
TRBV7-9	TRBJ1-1	CASSLQGRNTEAFF
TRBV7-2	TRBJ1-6	CASSSKGRGPPLHF
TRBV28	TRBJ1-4	CASSPSLGAGGDEKLFF
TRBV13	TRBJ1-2	CASSSTRQGAYGYTF
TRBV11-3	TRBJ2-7	CASSLGAGSSYEQYF
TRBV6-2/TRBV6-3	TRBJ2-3	CASSLKPSGGGSTTDTQYF
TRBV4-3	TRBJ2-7	CASSQEGTGLFEQYF
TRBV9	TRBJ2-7	CASSVGQGTYEQYF
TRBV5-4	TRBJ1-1	CASSLGGLNTEAFF
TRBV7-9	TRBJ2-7	CASSLAGLANEQYF
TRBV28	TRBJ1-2	CASSPQGWGYTF
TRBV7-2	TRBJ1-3	CASSLLTVSGNTIYF
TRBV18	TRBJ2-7	CASSPVTGAFYEQYF
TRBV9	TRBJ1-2	CASSVRGSGYTF